This is a list of T cell receptor beta chains from one sample in a study of T cell changes during pregnancy in multiple sclerosis. The assay was immunoSEQ multiplex PCR, and TCRdb's table has in-frame clones only and misses some. The sample includes over 60,000 clones, roughly nine tenths of them seen just once. Source: peripheral blood, taken in the first trimester of pregnancy. The receptors come from a female donor with multiple sclerosis, enrolled in a pregnancy study. CDR3s include the opening cysteine and the closing phenylalanine or tryptophan. D genes are given only for firm matches. Some rows mark clone size as missing; the rest say once, few, many or name a class of expanded clone.

clone_size d_call j_call v_call cdr3_nt cdr3_aa
NA TRBD1 TRBJ2-2 TRBV18 TGTGCCAGCTCTCTGGGACAGGGTGACACCGGGGAGCTGTTTTTT CASSLGQGDTGELFF
NA NA TRBJ1-5 TRBV7-9 TGTGCCAGCAGCTTTACAGATCAGCCCCAGCATTTT CASSFTDQPQHF
NA TRBD1 TRBJ1-4 TRBV19 TGTGCCAGTAGACCCCCCAGGGGGCACGGTGAAAAACTGTTTTTT CASRPPRGHGEKLFF
NA TRBD2 TRBJ2-3 TRBV5-1 TGCGCCAGCAGCACCGGACTAGCGGAAAGCACAGATACGCAGTATTTT CASSTGLAESTDTQYF
NA TRBD2 TRBJ2-1 TRBV19 TGTGCCAGTATGATTAGCGGGAGGCCTACCCGCGATGAGCAGTTCTTC CASMISGRPTRDEQFF
NA TRBD2 TRBJ2-1 TRBV7-6 TGTGCCAGCAGCCCAAGCTCCCGGGGGGGCTACAATGAGCAGTTCTTC CASSPSSRGGYNEQFF
once NA TRBJ1-1 TRBV5-1 TGCGCCAGCAGCTCCGGGATGGAAACTGAAGCTTTCTTT CASSSGMETEAFF
NA TRBD1 TRBJ2-7 TRBV30 TGTGCCTGGAGCGATCCGGGACAGGGGACTGGGGAGCAGTACTTC CAWSDPGQGTGEQYF
NA NA TRBJ1-1 TRBV30 TGTGCCTGGAGTGGGGGCCCTGAAGCTTTCTTT CAWSGGPEAFF
NA NA TRBJ1-6 TRBV27 TGTGCCAGCAGTACATTAACCCGGGGGTATAATTCACCCCTCCACTTT CASSTLTRGYNSPLHF